Listed below are T cell receptor beta chains from one sample, sequenced in a study of T-cell memory formation after mild COVID-19. TCRdb reanalysed the 5' RACE reads using MiXCR and keeps one entry per CDR3 protein. The sample lists 200,000 to 250,000 distinct CDR3 sequences; around a tenth were seen once. Sequencing was done on a sample of PBMCs or a T cell subset sorted from them (not recorded which). The receptors originated from a man younger than 30 who had mild COVID-19 (a few samples of this study predate the infection). Cell type and time point are not known. Both conserved end residues are part of each CDR3. Each record gives: D gene, J gene, V gene, clone size, CDR3 DNA, CDR3 protein. The D gene is left open where the match is weak. Not every row has a clone size; where given, it reads once, few, many or a size class.

d_call: -
j_call: TRBJ1-2
v_call: TRBV6-5
clone_size: -
cdr3_nt: TGTGCCAGCTACTCCCTAGGACAGCTAGCTAACTATGGCTACACCTTC
cdr3_aa: CASYSLGQLANYGYTF

d_call: -
j_call: TRBJ2-5
v_call: TRBV7-2
clone_size: few
cdr3_nt: TGTGCCAGCACCCCCTTCCGGGTCGGTGGACGAGAGACCCAGTACTTC
cdr3_aa: CASTPFRVGGRETQYF

d_call: TRBD1
j_call: TRBJ1-1
v_call: TRBV18
clone_size: -
cdr3_nt: TGTGCCAGCTCACCATTCGGGACAGAGAACACTGAAGCTTTCTTT
cdr3_aa: CASSPFGTENTEAFF

d_call: -
j_call: TRBJ1-2
v_call: TRBV3-1
clone_size: few
cdr3_nt: TGTGCCAGCAGCCAGCAGACTCGTCTGGGGGGCTACACCTTC
cdr3_aa: CASSQQTRLGGYTF

d_call: -
j_call: TRBJ2-3
v_call: TRBV18
clone_size: many
cdr3_nt: TGTGCCAGCTCACCAGTGGGACCCCCCATCACAGATACGCAGTATTTT
cdr3_aa: CASSPVGPPITDTQYF

d_call: -
j_call: TRBJ2-2
v_call: TRBV24-1
clone_size: -
cdr3_nt: TGTGCCACCAGTGACTCCAGAAAACCCCCCGGGGAGCTGTTTTTT
cdr3_aa: CATSDSRKPPGELFF

d_call: -
j_call: TRBJ1-5
v_call: TRBV4-1
clone_size: few
cdr3_nt: TGCGCCAGCAGCCACACGAAGACCTCCCGACGGGGCAATCAGCCCCAGCATTTT
cdr3_aa: CASSHTKTSRRGNQPQHF

d_call: TRBD2
j_call: TRBJ2-3
v_call: TRBV6-2/TRBV6-3
clone_size: few
cdr3_nt: TGTGCCAGCAGTAACGGAGCGGGGGGGCCTGCAGATACGCAGTATTTT
cdr3_aa: CASSNGAGGPADTQYF

d_call: TRBD2
j_call: TRBJ2-3
v_call: TRBV5-1
clone_size: -
cdr3_nt: TGCGCCAGCAGCTTCACCACTAGCGGGGGGGCGACAGATACGCAGTATTTT
cdr3_aa: CASSFTTSGGATDTQYF

d_call: -
j_call: TRBJ2-2
v_call: TRBV5-1
clone_size: -
cdr3_nt: TGCGCCAGCAGCTTGCTAGGGATTGTCACCGGGGAGCTGTTTTTT
cdr3_aa: CASSLLGIVTGELFF

d_call: -
j_call: TRBJ1-1
v_call: TRBV5-6
clone_size: -
cdr3_nt: TGTGCCAGCAGCTTGGACCCCACAGTGGTCCGCACTGAAGCTTTCTTT
cdr3_aa: CASSLDPTVVRTEAFF

d_call: -
j_call: TRBJ2-3
v_call: TRBV11-2
clone_size: -
cdr3_nt: TGTGCCAGCAGCTTAGAACCCAGCACAGATACGCAGTATTTT
cdr3_aa: CASSLEPSTDTQYF

d_call: TRBD2
j_call: TRBJ2-3
v_call: TRBV7-8
clone_size: many
cdr3_nt: TGTGCCAGCAGCTTGAGGGGAAGCGGGGGGGCTTTATCGGGTACGCAGTATTTT
cdr3_aa: CASSLRGSGGALSGTQYF

d_call: TRBD2
j_call: TRBJ2-2
v_call: TRBV10-3
clone_size: -
cdr3_nt: TGTGCCATCAGGGGGACGACTAGCGGGGGGCCACAACCAAACACCGGGGAGCTGTTTTTT
cdr3_aa: CAIRGTTSGGPQPNTGELFF

d_call: -
j_call: TRBJ2-3
v_call: TRBV24-1
clone_size: many
cdr3_nt: TGTGCCACCAGTGATTTTGAGGAGGGGTGGGGCACAGATACGCAGTATTTT
cdr3_aa: CATSDFEEGWGTDTQYF

d_call: TRBD1
j_call: TRBJ2-7
v_call: TRBV6-5
clone_size: -
cdr3_nt: TGTGCCAGCAGACGGGACAGGCCCCCCTACGAGCAGTACTTC
cdr3_aa: CASRRDRPPYEQYF

d_call: TRBD2
j_call: TRBJ2-3
v_call: TRBV7-6
clone_size: many
cdr3_nt: TGTGCCAGCAGCTTAGCGTCCCAGCGGGGCGCAGATACGCAGTATTTT
cdr3_aa: CASSLASQRGADTQYF

d_call: TRBD1
j_call: TRBJ2-3
v_call: TRBV6-6
clone_size: few
cdr3_nt: TGTGCCAGCCTGACAGGGGCCGAAGATACGCAGTATTTT
cdr3_aa: CASLTGAEDTQYF

d_call: -
j_call: TRBJ2-5
v_call: TRBV12-3/TRBV12-4
clone_size: -
cdr3_nt: TGTGCCAGCCGGGACAGTCGGGAGACCAAGTACTTC
cdr3_aa: CASRDSRETKYF

d_call: TRBD1
j_call: TRBJ2-5
v_call: TRBV6-5
clone_size: few
cdr3_nt: TGTGCCAGCAGCACGACAGGGGTCCTCCAAGAGACCCAGTACTTC
cdr3_aa: CASSTTGVLQETQYF

d_call: TRBD2
j_call: TRBJ2-5
v_call: TRBV6-2/TRBV6-3
clone_size: few
cdr3_nt: TGTGCCAGCAGTAAAGCGGGGGCGACTCAAGAGACCCAGTACTTC
cdr3_aa: CASSKAGATQETQYF

d_call: -
j_call: TRBJ2-5
v_call: TRBV20-1
clone_size: few
cdr3_nt: TGCAGTGCTAGAAACGCGGGTAGCCAAGAGACCCAGTACTTC
cdr3_aa: CSARNAGSQETQYF

d_call: -
j_call: TRBJ2-4
v_call: TRBV4-3
clone_size: many
cdr3_nt: TGCGCCAGCAGCCAAGCGGGCGAAGACATTCAGTACTTC
cdr3_aa: CASSQAGEDIQYF

d_call: TRBD2
j_call: TRBJ2-3
v_call: TRBV7-2
clone_size: few
cdr3_nt: TGTGCCAGCAGCTGGGGACTAACCACAGATACGCAGTATTTT
cdr3_aa: CASSWGLTTDTQYF

d_call: -
j_call: TRBJ2-5
v_call: TRBV6-5
clone_size: -
cdr3_nt: TGTGCCAGCAGTTTTAAAGGGGGGCTCCAAGAGACCCAGTACTTC
cdr3_aa: CASSFKGGLQETQYF

d_call: TRBD2
j_call: TRBJ2-5
v_call: TRBV11-2
clone_size: many
cdr3_nt: TGTGCCAGCAGCTTACTAGCGGGGGGGCAGGAGACCCAGTACTTC
cdr3_aa: CASSLLAGGQETQYF

d_call: -
j_call: TRBJ2-4
v_call: TRBV20-1
clone_size: many
cdr3_nt: TGCAGTGCTAGCAGCGGGGCCCCAAGGGGGACTCAGTACTTC
cdr3_aa: CSASSGAPRGTQYF

d_call: -
j_call: TRBJ2-1
v_call: TRBV4-3
clone_size: few
cdr3_nt: TGCGCCAGCAGCCAAGAGGTGGAGGGGGGGGCGCAGTTCTTC
cdr3_aa: CASSQEVEGGAQFF

d_call: -
j_call: TRBJ2-1
v_call: TRBV7-2
clone_size: few
cdr3_nt: TGTGCCAGCAGCCCCATGGGGTCCAGTGAGCAGTTCTTC
cdr3_aa: CASSPMGSSEQFF

d_call: TRBD1
j_call: TRBJ1-2
v_call: TRBV28
clone_size: few
cdr3_nt: TGTGCCAGCAAGGGACAGTACTATGGCTACACCTTC
cdr3_aa: CASKGQYYGYTF

d_call: -
j_call: TRBJ1-1
v_call: TRBV5-1
clone_size: few
cdr3_nt: TGCGCCAGCAGAAAAGGGGACGGGGACACTGAAGCTTTCTTT
cdr3_aa: CASRKGDGDTEAFF

d_call: -
j_call: TRBJ2-3
v_call: TRBV5-1
clone_size: few
cdr3_nt: TGCGCCAGCAGCTTGCGTCTTAACACAGATACGCAGTATTTT
cdr3_aa: CASSLRLNTDTQYF

d_call: TRBD2
j_call: TRBJ2-3
v_call: TRBV5-1
clone_size: -
cdr3_nt: TGCGCCAGCAGCCAGGGACTAGCGGGGACCACAGATACGCAGTATTTT
cdr3_aa: CASSQGLAGTTDTQYF

d_call: -
j_call: TRBJ1-5
v_call: TRBV20-1
clone_size: -
cdr3_nt: TGCAGTGCTAGCGGTGACAGGAAATATAGCAATCAGCCCCAGCATTTT
cdr3_aa: CSASGDRKYSNQPQHF

d_call: -
j_call: TRBJ2-7
v_call: TRBV6-5
clone_size: -
cdr3_nt: TGTGCCAGCAGTTACTCGGGCCCTCCCTACGAGCAGTACTTC
cdr3_aa: CASSYSGPPYEQYF

d_call: -
j_call: TRBJ2-1
v_call: TRBV20-1
clone_size: -
cdr3_nt: TGCAGTGCTAGACCCGACGATTACTACAATGAGCAGTTCTTC
cdr3_aa: CSARPDDYYNEQFF

d_call: TRBD2
j_call: TRBJ2-1
v_call: TRBV6-2/TRBV6-3
clone_size: -
cdr3_nt: TGTGCCGTGAGGACTAGGGCCTCCAATGAGCAGTTCTTC
cdr3_aa: CAVRTRASNEQFF

d_call: TRBD1
j_call: TRBJ2-1
v_call: TRBV4-2
clone_size: few
cdr3_nt: TGTGCCAGCAGCCAGGGAACAGGGGCGTCCTACAATGAGCAGTTCTTC
cdr3_aa: CASSQGTGASYNEQFF

d_call: -
j_call: TRBJ1-4
v_call: TRBV12-3/TRBV12-4
clone_size: -
cdr3_nt: TGTGCCAGCAGAATGGACGGTACCCAGCGGGAAAAACTGTTTTTT
cdr3_aa: CASRMDGTQREKLFF

d_call: -
j_call: TRBJ2-1
v_call: TRBV4-2
clone_size: -
cdr3_nt: TGTGCCAGCAGCCAAGATCTCCCGGGGGCGGACAATGAGCAGTTCTTC
cdr3_aa: CASSQDLPGADNEQFF

d_call: TRBD2
j_call: TRBJ2-5
v_call: TRBV12-3/TRBV12-4
clone_size: once
cdr3_nt: TGTGCCAGCAGATTCGGGGGGGGAGAAGAGACCCAGTACTTC
cdr3_aa: CASRFGGGEETQYF

d_call: -
j_call: TRBJ2-6
v_call: TRBV5-1
clone_size: few
cdr3_nt: TGCGCCAGCAGCTTCCGGGCGGGCTCCTCTGGGGCCAACGTCCTGACTTTC
cdr3_aa: CASSFRAGSSGANVLTF

d_call: TRBD1
j_call: TRBJ2-4
v_call: TRBV27
clone_size: -
cdr3_nt: TGTGCCAGCAGTTTTAGGGGGCTTGGAAACATTCAGTACTTC
cdr3_aa: CASSFRGLGNIQYF

d_call: -
j_call: TRBJ1-5
v_call: TRBV4-3
clone_size: few
cdr3_nt: TGCGCCAGCAGCCAAGTCTTGCGGGCTCAGCCCCAGCATTTT
cdr3_aa: CASSQVLRAQPQHF

d_call: TRBD2
j_call: TRBJ2-1
v_call: TRBV7-2
clone_size: few
cdr3_nt: TGTGCCAGCAGCTTAGGACTAGCGGGCCGAGATGAGCAGTTCTTC
cdr3_aa: CASSLGLAGRDEQFF

d_call: TRBD2
j_call: TRBJ2-3
v_call: TRBV7-3
clone_size: few
cdr3_nt: TGTGCCAGCAGCAGAGGCAGCGGGGGCACAGATACGCAGTATTTT
cdr3_aa: CASSRGSGGTDTQYF

d_call: -
j_call: TRBJ2-2
v_call: TRBV20-1
clone_size: -
cdr3_nt: TGCAGTGCTAGGAGGGGGATGGAGGGCACCGGGGAGCTGTTTTTT
cdr3_aa: CSARRGMEGTGELFF

d_call: -
j_call: TRBJ2-4
v_call: TRBV11-2
clone_size: -
cdr3_nt: TGTGCCAGCAGCTTAGATCTTTCGGGAAACATTCAGTACTTC
cdr3_aa: CASSLDLSGNIQYF

d_call: TRBD1
j_call: TRBJ2-3
v_call: TRBV5-1
clone_size: -
cdr3_nt: TGCGCCAGCAGCTCGCCCCTAACAGGGGGTGATACGCAGTATTTT
cdr3_aa: CASSSPLTGGDTQYF

d_call: TRBD2
j_call: TRBJ2-5
v_call: TRBV20-1
clone_size: -
cdr3_nt: TGCAGTGCTAGAGCCCTCGGGGGGACGATAGGGAAGACCCAGTACTTC
cdr3_aa: CSARALGGTIGKTQYF